This T cell receptor (beta chain) was identified in a study of blood T cell repertoires in COVID-19. Study details: Samples taken during acute and convalescent COVID-19 were collected in the United States, Italy and Spain. The cDNA or gDNA used as material had been derived from T cells, B-cell-depleted T cells, or PBMCs.

In the original workflow: Estimation of nucleated cell counts relied on the amplification of reference gene primers. Clones were read by immunoSEQ multiplex PCR, and TCRdb kept only the in-frame ones, dropping some. That table gives V, J and clone size, and the DNA gave D and trimming. This table has roughly 150,000 clones, roughly 84% appearing once. Germline loops: CDR1 MNHEY, CDR2 SMNVEV (reference sequence). CDR3 size: 14 residues. The ends were cut back, 10 bases at V and 8 bases at J, with 23 bases in the middle. Sequencing input: peripheral blood. The TCR was taken from a woman of 80 years or more with active or convalescent COVID-19. This chain uses TRBV27 with TRBJ1-2, with D possibly TRBD1 on 5 matching bases. The CDR3 region is CATHKEGFAGGYTF. The CDR3 nucleotides read TGTGCCACCCACAAGGAGGGGTTTGCGGGCGGCTACACCTTC.